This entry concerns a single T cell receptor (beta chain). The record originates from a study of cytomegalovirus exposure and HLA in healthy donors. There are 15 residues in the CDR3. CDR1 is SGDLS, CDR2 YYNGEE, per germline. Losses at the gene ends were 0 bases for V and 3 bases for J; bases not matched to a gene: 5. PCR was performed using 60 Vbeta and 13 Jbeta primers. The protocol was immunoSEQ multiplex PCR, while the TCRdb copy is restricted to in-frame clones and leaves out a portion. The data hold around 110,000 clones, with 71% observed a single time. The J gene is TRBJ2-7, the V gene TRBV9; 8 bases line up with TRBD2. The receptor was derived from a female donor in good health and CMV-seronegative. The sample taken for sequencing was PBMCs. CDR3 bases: TGTGCCAGCAGCGTAGGGTGGAGCGGGAGCTACGAGCAGTACTTC. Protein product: CASSVGWSGSYEQYF.